A single TCR beta chain is shown here with its context. What it recognizes is unknown. The length of the CDR3 is 15 residues. Germline V gives CDR1 LNHDA, CDR2 SQIVND (reference sequence). V lost 5 bases and J lost 7; bases outside the gene matches: 10. Some clones are missing from TCRdb's copy, which holds only in-frame ones; the method was immunoSEQ multiplex PCR. The repertoire holds tens of thousands of clones, with about 89% as singletons. The data are from a study of neoadjuvant nivolumab and ipilimumab in lung cancer. Regarding the study as a whole: Only a single major-pathologic-response sample was available for clonality analysis. TCR richness and clonality were higher in tumors than adjacent uninvolved lung. TCR sequencing covered a small number of samples. Blood richness before therapy tracked richness in tumors resected after neoadjuvant therapy.

Sequenced material: blood, taken before neoadjuvant nivolumab, alone or with ipilimumab. The rearrangement joins TRBV19 to TRBJ2-5; 10 nucleotides align to TRBD1. This clonotype was obtained from an adult with non-small cell lung cancer. Some clones in this sample may be carry-over from other donors' samples. The CDR3 DNA follows: TGTGCCAGTAGTCCCGGGACAGGGGCTAGTAGGACCCAGTACTTC. Translation: CASSPGTGASRTQYF.